The clone carrying this T cell receptor (beta chain) turned up a few times. Its cognate antigen is unknown. This sample was included in a study of T cells after yellow fever vaccination. Study-wide findings and caveats: Re-detected after boosting: most primary clones, more than 95% of CD4 and 88% of CD8.

TCRdb independently ran MiXCR on the 5' RACE reads; one entry per CDR3 protein. Of roughly 320,000 distinct CDR3 sequences in the sample, approximately 12% were seen once. Germline V lookup: CDR1 LGHNA, CDR2 YNFKEQ. CDR3 length equals 16 residues. V lost 1 base and J lost 5; bases outside the gene matches: 10. The source material was CD4+ T cells sorted from PBMCs, sampled 45 days after the yellow fever booster vaccination. The gene calls are TRBV4-2 and TRBJ2-7, with TRBD1 matching over 8 bases. This sequence originates from a man between 18 and 35 years old who received the YFV17D yellow fever vaccine. CDR3 DNA sequence: TGTGCCAGCAGCCAAGTCTCAGGACAGGGCATAGACGAGCAGTACTTC. This sequence encodes CASSQVSGQGIDEQYF.